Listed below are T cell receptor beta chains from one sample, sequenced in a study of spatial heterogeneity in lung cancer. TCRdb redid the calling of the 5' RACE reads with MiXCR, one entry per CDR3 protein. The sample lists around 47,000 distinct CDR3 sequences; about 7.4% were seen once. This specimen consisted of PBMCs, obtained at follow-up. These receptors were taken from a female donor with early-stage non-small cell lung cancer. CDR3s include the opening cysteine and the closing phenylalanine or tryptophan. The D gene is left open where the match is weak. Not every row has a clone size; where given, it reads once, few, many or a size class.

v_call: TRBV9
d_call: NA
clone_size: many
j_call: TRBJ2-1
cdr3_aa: CASSARGVYNEQFF
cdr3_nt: TGTGCCAGCAGCGCGAGGGGTGTTTACAATGAGCAGTTCTTC

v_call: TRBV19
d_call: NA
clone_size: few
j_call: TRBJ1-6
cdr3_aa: CATQRDNQNSPLHF
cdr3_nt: TGTGCCACTCAACGGGACAATCAAAATTCACCCCTCCACTTT

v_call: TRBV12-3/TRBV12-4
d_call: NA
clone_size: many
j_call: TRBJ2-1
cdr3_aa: CASSLIEQFF
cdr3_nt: TGTGCCAGCAGTTTGATTGAGCAGTTCTTC

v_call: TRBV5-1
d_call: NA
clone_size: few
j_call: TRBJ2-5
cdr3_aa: CASSLMGPNQETQYF
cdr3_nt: TGCGCCAGCAGCTTGATGGGACCGAACCAAGAGACCCAGTACTTC

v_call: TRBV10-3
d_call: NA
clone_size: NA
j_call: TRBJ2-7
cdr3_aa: CAISNREENEQYF
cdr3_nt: TGTGCCATCAGCAACAGGGAGGAGAACGAGCAGTACTTC

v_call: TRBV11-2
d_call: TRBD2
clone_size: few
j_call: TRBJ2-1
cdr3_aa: CASSYAGGVAYNEQFF
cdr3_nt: TGTGCCAGCAGCTATGCGGGGGGGGTCGCCTACAATGAGCAGTTCTTC

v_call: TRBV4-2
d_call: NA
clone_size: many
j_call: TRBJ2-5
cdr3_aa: CASSQGDTRQETQYF
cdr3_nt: TGTGCCAGCAGCCAGGGAGACACCCGTCAAGAGACCCAGTACTTC

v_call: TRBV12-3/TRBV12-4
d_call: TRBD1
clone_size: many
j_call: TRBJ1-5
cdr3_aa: CASSLATGVPQHF
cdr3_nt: TGTGCCAGCAGTTTAGCGACAGGGGTGCCCCAGCATTTT

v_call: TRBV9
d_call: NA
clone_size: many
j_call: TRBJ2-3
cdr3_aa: CASSVEDASTDTQYF
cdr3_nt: TGTGCCAGCAGCGTAGAAGACGCTAGCACAGATACGCAGTATTTT

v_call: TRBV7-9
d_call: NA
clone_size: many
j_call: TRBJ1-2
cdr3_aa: CASSLVIGSIGGYTF
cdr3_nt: TGTGCCAGCAGCTTAGTGATTGGGTCTATTGGTGGCTACACCTTC